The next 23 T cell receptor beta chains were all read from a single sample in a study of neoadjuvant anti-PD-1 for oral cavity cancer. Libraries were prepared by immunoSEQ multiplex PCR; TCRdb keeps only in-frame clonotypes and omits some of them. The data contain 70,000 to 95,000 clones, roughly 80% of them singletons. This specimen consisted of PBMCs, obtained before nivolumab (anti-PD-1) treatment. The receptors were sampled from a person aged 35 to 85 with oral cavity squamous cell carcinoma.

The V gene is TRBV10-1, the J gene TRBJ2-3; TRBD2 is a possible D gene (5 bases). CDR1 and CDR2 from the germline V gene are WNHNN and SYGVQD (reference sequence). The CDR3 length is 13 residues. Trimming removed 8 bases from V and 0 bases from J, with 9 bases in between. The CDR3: CASAPGSTDTQYF. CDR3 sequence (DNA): TGCGCCAGCGCGCCGGGGAGCACAGATACGCAGTATTTT.

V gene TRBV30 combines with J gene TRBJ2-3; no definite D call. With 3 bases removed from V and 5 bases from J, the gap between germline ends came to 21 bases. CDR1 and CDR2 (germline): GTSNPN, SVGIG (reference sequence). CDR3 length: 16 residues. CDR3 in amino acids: CAWSRPSTYLVDTQYF. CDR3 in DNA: TGTGCCTGGAGCCGCCCCTCTACTTATCTGGTAGATACGCAGTATTTT.

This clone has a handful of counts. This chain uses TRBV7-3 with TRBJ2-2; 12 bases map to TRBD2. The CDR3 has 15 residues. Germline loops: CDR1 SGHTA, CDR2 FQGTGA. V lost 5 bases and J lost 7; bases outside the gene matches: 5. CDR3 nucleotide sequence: TGTGCCAGCAGCCGGACTAGCGGGACTGTCGGGGAGCTGTTTTTT. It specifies CASSRTSGTVGELFF.

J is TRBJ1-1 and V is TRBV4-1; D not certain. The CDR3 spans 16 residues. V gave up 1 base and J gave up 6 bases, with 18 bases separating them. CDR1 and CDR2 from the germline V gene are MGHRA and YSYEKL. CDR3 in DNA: TGCGCCAGCAGCCAAGGACCTACCACGGTAGTCGCTGAAGCTTTCTTT. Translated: CASSQGPTTVVAEAFF.

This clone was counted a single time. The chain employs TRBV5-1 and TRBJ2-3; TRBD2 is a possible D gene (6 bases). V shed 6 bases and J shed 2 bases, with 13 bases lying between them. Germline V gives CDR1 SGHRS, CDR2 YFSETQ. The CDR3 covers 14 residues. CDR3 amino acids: CASTKAGLTDTQYF. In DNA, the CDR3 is TGCGCCAGCACCAAAGCGGGCCTCACAGATACGCAGTATTTT.

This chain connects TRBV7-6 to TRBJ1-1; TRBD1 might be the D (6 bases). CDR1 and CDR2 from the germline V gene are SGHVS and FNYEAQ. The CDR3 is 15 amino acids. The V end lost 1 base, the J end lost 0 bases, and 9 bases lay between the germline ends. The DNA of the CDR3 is TGTGCCAGCAGCTTAGGGTCAGGGGTGAACACTGAAGCTTTCTTT. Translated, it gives CASSLGSGVNTEAFF.

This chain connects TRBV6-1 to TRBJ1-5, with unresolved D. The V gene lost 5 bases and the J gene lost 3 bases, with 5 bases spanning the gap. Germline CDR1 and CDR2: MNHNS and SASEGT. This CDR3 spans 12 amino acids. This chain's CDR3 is CASSHPNQPQHF. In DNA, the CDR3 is TGTGCCAGCAGTCATCCCAATCAGCCCCAGCATTTT.

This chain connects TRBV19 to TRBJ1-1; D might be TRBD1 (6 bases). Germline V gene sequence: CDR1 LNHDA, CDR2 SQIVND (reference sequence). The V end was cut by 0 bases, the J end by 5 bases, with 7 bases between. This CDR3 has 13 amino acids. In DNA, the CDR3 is TGTGCCAGTAGTATAGACAGGGGTACTGAAGCTTTCTTT. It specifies CASSIDRGTEAFF.

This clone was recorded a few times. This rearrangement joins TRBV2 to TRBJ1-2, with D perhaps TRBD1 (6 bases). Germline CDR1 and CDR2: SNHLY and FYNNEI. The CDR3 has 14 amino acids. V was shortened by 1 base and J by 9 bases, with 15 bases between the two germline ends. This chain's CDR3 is CASSEEGGSGSYTF. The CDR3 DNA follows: TGTGCCAGCAGTGAAGAGGGGGGATCAGGGAGCTACACCTTC.

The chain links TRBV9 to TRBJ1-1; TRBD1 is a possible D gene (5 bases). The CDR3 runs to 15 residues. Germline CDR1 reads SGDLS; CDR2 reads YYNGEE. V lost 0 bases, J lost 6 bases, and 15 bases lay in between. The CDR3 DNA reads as TGTGCCAGCAGCGTAGGCGGGGGACGTTGGGCTGAAGCTTTCTTT. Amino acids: CASSVGGGRWAEAFF.

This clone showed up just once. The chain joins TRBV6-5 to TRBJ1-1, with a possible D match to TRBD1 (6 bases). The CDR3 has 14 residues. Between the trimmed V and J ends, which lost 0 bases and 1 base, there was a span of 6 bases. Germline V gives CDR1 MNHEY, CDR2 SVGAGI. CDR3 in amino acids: CASSYSTGNTEAFF. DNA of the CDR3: TGTGCCAGCAGTTACTCGACAGGGAACACTGAAGCTTTCTTT.

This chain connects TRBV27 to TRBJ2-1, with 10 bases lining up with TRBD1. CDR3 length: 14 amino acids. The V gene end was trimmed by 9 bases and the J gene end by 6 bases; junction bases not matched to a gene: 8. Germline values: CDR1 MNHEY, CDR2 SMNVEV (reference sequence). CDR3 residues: CASKTGTGANEQFF. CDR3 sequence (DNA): TGTGCCAGTAAGACCGGGACAGGGGCCAATGAGCAGTTCTTC.

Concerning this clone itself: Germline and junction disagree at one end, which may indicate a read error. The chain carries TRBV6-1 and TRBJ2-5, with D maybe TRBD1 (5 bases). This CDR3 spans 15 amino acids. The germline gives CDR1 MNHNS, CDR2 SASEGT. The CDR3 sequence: CASSEYFDRREAQYF. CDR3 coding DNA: TGTGCCAGCAGTGAATACTTCGACAGAAGAGAGGCCCAGTACTTC.

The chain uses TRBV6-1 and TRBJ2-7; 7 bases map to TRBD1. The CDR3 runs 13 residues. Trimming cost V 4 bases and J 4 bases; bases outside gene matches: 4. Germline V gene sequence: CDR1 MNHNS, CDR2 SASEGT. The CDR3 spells CASSVTGTYEQYF. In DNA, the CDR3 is TGTGCCAGCAGTGTGACAGGGACGTACGAGCAGTACTTC.

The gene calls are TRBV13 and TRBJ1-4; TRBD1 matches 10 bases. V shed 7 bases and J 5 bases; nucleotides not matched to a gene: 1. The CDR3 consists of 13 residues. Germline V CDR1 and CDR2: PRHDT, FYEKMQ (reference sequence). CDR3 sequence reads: CASTGQGNEKLFF. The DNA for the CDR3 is TGTGCCAGCACGGGACAGGGGAATGAAAAACTGTTTTTT.

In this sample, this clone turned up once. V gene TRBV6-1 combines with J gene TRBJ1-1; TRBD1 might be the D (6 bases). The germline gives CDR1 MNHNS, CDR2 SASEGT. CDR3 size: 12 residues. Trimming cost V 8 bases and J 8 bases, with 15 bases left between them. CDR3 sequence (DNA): TGTGCCAGCGTGGGGGCTACCGGAGAAGCTTTCTTT. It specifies CASVGATGEAFF.

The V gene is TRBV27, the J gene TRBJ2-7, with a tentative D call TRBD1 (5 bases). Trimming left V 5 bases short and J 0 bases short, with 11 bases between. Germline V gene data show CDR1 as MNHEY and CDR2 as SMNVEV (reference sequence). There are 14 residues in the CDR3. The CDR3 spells CASSTRQSSYEQYF. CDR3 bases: TGTGCCAGCAGTACGCGACAGAGCTCCTACGAGCAGTACTTC.

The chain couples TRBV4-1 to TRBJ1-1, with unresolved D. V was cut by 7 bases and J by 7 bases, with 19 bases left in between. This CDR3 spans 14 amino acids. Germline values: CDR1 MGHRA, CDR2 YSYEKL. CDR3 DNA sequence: TGCGCCAGCACCTACGAACCGGGTTTAGGTGAAGCTTTCTTT. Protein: CASTYEPGLGEAFF.

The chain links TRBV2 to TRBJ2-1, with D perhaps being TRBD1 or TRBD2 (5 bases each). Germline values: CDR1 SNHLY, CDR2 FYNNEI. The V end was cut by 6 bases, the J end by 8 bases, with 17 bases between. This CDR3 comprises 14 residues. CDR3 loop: CASRESGSKDEQFF. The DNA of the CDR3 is TGTGCCAGCAGAGAATCAGGGAGTAAAGATGAGCAGTTCTTC.

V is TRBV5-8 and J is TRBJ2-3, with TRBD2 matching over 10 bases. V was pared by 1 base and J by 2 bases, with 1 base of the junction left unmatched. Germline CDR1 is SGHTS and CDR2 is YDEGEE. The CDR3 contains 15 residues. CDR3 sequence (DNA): TGTGCCAGCAGCTTGAGCGGGAGGGACACAGATACGCAGTATTTT. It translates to CASSLSGRDTDTQYF.

The CDR3 sequence is CASSPGQGKDEQFF. The CDR3 DNA is TGTGCCAGCAGTCCGGGACAGGGAAAGGATGAGCAGTTCTTC. The chain joins TRBV2 to TRBJ2-1; 9 positions agree with TRBD1. Unmatched junction bases numbered 7, after V lost 5 bases and J lost 8 bases. The CDR3 spans 14 residues. Germline loops: CDR1 SNHLY, CDR2 FYNNEI.

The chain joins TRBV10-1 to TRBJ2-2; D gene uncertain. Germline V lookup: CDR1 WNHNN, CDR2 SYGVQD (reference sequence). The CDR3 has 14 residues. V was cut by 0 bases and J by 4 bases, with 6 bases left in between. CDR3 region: CASSESGSTGELFF. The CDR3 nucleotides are TGCGCCAGCAGTGAGTCCGGCAGCACCGGGGAGCTGTTTTTT.

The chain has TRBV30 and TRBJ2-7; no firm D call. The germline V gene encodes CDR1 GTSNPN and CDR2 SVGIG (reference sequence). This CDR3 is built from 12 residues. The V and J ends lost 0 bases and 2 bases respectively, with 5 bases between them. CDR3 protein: CAWSVLTYEQYF. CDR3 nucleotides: TGTGCCTGGAGTGTACTGACCTACGAGCAGTACTTC. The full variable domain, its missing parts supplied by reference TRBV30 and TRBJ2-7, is SQTIHQWPATLVQPVGSPLSLECTVEGTSNPNLYWYRQAAGRGLQLLFYSVGIGQISSEVPQNLSASRPQDRQFILSSKKLLLSDSGFYLCAWSVLTYEQYFGPGTRLTVT.